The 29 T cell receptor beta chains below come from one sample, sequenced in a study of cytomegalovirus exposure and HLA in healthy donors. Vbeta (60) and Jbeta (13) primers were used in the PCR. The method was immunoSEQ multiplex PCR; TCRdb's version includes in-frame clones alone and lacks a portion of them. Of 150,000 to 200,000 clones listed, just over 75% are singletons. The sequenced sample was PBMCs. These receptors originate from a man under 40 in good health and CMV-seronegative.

The CDR3 loop reads CASSSPGDRGDGETQYF. CDR3 DNA sequence: TGTGCCAGCAGCTCTCCCGGGGACAGGGGGGACGGAGAGACCCAGTACTTC. The genes are TRBV7-3 and TRBJ2-5; 11 bases are a match to TRBD1. The CDR3 is 17 residues long. The V segment lost 4 bases and the J segment 4 bases; nucleotides outside the gene matches: 11. Germline-derived CDR1 and CDR2 are SGHTA and FQGTGA.

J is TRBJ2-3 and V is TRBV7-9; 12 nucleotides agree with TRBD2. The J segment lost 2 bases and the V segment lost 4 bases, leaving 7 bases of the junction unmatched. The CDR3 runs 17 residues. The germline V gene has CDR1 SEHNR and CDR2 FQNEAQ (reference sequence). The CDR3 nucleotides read TGTGCCAGCAGCTACTCCGGACTAGCGGGACCCACAGATACGCAGTATTTT. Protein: CASSYSGLAGPTDTQYF.

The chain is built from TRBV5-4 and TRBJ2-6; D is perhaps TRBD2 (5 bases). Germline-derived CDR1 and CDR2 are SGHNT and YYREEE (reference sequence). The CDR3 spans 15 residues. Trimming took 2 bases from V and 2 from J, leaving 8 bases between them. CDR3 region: CASSFGVTGANVLTF. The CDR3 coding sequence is TGTGCCAGCAGCTTCGGGGTGACTGGGGCCAACGTCCTGACTTTC.

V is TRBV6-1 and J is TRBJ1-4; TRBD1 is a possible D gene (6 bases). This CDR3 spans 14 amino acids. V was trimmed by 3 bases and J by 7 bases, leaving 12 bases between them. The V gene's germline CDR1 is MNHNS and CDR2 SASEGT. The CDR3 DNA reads TGTGCCAGCAGTGATGGGGGGGCCGGTGAAAAACTGTTTTTT. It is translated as CASSDGGAGEKLFF.

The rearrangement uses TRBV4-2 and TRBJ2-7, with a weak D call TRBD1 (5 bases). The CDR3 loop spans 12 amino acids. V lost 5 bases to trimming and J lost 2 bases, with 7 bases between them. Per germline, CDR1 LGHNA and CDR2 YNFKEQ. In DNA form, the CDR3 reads TGTGCCAGCAGCGGGGCCGCCTACGAGCAGTACTTC. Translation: CASSGAAYEQYF.

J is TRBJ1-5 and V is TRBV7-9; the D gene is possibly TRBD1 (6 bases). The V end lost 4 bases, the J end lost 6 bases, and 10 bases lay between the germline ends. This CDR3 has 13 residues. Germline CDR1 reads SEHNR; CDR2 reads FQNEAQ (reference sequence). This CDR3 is CASSSTGSQPQHF. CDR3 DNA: TGTGCCAGCAGCTCTACAGGGTCTCAGCCCCAGCATTTT.

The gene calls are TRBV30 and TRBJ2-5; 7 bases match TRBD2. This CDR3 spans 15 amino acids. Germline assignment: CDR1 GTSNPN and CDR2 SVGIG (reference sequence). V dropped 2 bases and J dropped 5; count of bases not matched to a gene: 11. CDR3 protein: CAWSTQRGGRETQYF. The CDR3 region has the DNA TGTGCCTGGAGTACTCAGCGCGGGGGTAGGGAGACCCAGTACTTC.

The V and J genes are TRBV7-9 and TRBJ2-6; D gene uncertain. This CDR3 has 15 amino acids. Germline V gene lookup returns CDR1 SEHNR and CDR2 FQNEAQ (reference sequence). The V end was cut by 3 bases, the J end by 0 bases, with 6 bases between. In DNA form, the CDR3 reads TGTGCCAGCAGCTTCGGGTTCTCTGGGGCCAACGTCCTGACTTTC. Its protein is CASSFGFSGANVLTF.

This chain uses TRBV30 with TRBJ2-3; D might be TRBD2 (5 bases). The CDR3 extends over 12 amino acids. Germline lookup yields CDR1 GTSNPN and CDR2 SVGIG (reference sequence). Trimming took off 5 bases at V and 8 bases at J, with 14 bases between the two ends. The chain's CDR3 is CAWGTLGGTQYF. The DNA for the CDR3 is TGTGCCTGGGGAACCTTAGGAGGTACGCAGTATTTT.

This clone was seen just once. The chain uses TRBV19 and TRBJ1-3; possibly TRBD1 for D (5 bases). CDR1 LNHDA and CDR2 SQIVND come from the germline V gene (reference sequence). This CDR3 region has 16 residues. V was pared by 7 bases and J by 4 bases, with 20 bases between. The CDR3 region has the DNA TGTGCCAGTACCCCGGTGCAGGGAATCAGAGGAAACACCATATATTTT. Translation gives CASTPVQGIRGNTIYF.

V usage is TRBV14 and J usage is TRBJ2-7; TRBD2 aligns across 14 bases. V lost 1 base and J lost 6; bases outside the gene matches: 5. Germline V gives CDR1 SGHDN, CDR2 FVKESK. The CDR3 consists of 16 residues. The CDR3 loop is CASSQAGLAGVSEQYF. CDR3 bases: TGTGCCAGCAGCCAAGCGGGACTAGCGGGAGTGAGCGAGCAGTACTTC.

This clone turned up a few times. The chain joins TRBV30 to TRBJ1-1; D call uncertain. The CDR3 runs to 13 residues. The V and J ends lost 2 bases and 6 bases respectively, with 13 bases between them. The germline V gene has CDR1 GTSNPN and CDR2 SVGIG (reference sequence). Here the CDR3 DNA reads TGTGCCTGGAGTCCCGAGATATTCTCTGAAGCTTTCTTT. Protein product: CAWSPEIFSEAFF.

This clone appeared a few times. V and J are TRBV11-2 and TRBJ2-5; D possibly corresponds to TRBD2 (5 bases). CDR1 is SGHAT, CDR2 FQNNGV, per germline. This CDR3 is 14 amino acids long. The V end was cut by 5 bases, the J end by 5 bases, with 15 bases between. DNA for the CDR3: TGTGCCAGCAGCCCCCGTTCCGGAGGTGAGACCCAGTACTTC. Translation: CASSPRSGGETQYF.

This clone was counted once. The CDR3 bases are TGTGCCAGCAGTTACCCTATCCGGGTCACCGAAGAGGAGCTGTTTTTT. The encoded protein is CASSYPIRVTEEELFF. The gene calls are TRBV6-6 and TRBJ2-2; no clear D gene. Germline loops: CDR1 MNHNY, CDR2 SVGAGI (reference sequence). The CDR3 runs 16 residues. The germline V and J ends were trimmed by 2 bases and 10 bases, with 20 bases remaining between them.

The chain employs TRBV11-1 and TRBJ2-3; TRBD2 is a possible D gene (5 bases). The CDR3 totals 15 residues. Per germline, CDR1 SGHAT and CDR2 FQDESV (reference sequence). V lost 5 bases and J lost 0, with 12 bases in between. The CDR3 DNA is TGTGCCAGCAGCGGTTTAGCGTCTAGCACAGATACGCAGTATTTT. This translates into CASSGLASSTDTQYF. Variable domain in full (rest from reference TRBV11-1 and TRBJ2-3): EAEVAQSPRYKITEKSQAVAFWCDPISGHATLYWYRQILGQGPELLVQFQDESVVDDSQLPKDRFSAERLKGVDSTLKIQPAELGDSAMYLCASSGLASSTDTQYFGPGTRLTVL.

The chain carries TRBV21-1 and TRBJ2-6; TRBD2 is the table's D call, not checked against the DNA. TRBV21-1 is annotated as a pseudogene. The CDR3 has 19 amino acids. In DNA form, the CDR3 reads TGTGCCAGCAGAGTAACCGAAAGCGGGAACGACTCTGGGGCCAACGTCCTGACTTTC. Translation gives CASRVTESGNDSGANVLTF.

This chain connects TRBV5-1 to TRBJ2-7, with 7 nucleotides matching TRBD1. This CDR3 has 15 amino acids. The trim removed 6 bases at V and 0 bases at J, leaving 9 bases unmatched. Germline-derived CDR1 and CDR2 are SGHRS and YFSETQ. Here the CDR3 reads CASTRRQGVSYEQYF. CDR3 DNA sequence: TGCGCCAGCACCAGAAGACAGGGAGTCTCCTACGAGCAGTACTTC.

CDR3: CASSVGLANSYEQYF. As DNA, the CDR3 is TGTGCCAGCAGCGTGGGACTTGCCAACTCCTACGAGCAGTACTTC. The genes are TRBV9 and TRBJ2-7, with a tentative D call TRBD2 (6 bases). Trimming removed 2 bases at V and 0 bases at J, with 12 bases between. Germline V gene sequence: CDR1 SGDLS, CDR2 YYNGEE. CDR3 length: 15 amino acids.

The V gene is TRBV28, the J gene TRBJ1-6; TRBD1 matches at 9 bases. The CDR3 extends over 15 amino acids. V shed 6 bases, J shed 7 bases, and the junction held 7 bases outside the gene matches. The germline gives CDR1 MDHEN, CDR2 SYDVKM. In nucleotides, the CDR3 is TGTGCCAGCAGCCGAACAGGGGGCAAGAATTCACCCCTCCACTTT. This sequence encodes CASSRTGGKNSPLHF.

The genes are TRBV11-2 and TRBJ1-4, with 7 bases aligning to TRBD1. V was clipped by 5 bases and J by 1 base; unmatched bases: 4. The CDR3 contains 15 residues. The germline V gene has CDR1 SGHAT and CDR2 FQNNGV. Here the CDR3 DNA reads TGTGCCAGCAGCACTAGGGACAGAACTAATGAAAAACTGTTTTTT. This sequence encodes CASSTRDRTNEKLFF.

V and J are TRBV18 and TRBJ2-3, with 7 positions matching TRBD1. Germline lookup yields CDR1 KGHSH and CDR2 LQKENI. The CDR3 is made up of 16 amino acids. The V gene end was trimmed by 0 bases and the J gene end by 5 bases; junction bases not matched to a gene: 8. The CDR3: CASSPPLGRGIDTQYF. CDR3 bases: TGTGCCAGCTCACCACCGCTTGGCAGGGGGATAGATACGCAGTATTTT.

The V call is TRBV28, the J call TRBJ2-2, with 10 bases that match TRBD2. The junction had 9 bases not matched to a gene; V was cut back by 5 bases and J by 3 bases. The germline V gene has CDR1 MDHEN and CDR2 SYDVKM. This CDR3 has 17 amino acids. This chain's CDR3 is CASSPLAGAGDTGELFF. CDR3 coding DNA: TGTGCCAGCAGTCCTCTAGCGGGAGCAGGGGACACCGGGGAGCTGTTTTTT.

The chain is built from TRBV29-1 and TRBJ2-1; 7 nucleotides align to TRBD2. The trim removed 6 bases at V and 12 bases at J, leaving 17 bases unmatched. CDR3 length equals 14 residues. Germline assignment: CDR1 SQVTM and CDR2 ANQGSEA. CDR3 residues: CSVGLTSHIGVQFF. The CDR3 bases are TGCAGCGTAGGATTGACTAGCCACATAGGGGTGCAGTTCTTC.

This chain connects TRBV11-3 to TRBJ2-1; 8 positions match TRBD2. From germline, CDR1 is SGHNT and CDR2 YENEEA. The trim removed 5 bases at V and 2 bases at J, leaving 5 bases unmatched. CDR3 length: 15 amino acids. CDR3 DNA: TGTGCCAGCAGCCAATTAGCGGGGACCTACAATGAGCAGTTCTTC. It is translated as CASSQLAGTYNEQFF. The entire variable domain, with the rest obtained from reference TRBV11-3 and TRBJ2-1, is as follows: EAGVVQSPRYKIIEKKQPVAFWCNPISGHNTLYWYLQNLGQGPELLIRYENEEAVDDSQLPKDRFSAERLKGVDSTLKIQPAELGDSAVYLCASSQLAGTYNEQFFGPGTRLTVL.

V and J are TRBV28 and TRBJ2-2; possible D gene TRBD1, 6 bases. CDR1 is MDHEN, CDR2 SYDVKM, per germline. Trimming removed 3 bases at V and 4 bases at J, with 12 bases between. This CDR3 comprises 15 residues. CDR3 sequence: CASSFRGIGTGELFF. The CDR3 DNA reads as TGTGCCAGCAGTTTCAGGGGCATAGGCACCGGGGAGCTGTTTTTT.

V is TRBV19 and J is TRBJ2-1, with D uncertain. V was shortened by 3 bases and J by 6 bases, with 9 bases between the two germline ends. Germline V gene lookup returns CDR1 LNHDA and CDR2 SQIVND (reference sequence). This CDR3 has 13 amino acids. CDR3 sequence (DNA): TGTGCCAGTAGTATCCCCCCCGGCAATGAGCAGTTCTTC. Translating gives CASSIPPGNEQFF.

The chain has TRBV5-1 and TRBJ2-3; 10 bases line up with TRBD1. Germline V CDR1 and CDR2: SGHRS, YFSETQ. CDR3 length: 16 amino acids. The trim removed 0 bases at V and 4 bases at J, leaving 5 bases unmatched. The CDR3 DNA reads TGCGCCAGCAGCTTGGCGGGACAGGGGTTCCCAGATACGCAGTATTTT. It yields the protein CASSLAGQGFPDTQYF.

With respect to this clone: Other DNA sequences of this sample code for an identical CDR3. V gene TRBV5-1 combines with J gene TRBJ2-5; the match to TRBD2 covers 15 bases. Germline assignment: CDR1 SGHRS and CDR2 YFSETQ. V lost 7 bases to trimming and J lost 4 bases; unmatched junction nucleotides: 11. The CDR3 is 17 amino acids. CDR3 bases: TGCGCCAGCTCCTTCGGACTAGCGGGAGGGCCGGGAGAGACCCAGTACTTC. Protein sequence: CASSFGLAGGPGETQYF.

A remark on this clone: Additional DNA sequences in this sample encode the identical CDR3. The CDR3 region is CASSLLAGGETQYF. DNA of the CDR3: TGTGCCAGCAGCCTACTAGCGGGAGGGGAGACCCAGTACTTC. The chain is built from TRBV7-9 and TRBJ2-5, with 13 bases identical to TRBD2. The CDR3 length is 14 residues. The V and J ends lost 5 bases and 5 bases, in that order; junction bases with no gene match: 2. Germline V gives CDR1 SEHNR, CDR2 FQNEAQ (reference sequence).